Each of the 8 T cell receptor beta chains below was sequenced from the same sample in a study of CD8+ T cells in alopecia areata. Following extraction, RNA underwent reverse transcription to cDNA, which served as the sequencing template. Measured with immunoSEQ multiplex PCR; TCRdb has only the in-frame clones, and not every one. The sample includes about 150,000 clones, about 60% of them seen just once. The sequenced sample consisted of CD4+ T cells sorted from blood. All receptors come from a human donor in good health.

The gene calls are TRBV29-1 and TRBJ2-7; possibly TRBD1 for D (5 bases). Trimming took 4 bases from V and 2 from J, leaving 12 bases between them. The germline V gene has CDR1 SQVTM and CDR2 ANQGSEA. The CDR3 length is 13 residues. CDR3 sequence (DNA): TGCAGCGTTGGAAACGACAGAGCCTACGAGCAGTACTTC. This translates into CSVGNDRAYEQYF.

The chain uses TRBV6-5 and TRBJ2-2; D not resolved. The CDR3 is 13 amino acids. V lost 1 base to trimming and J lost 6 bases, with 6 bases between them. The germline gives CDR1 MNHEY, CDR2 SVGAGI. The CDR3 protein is CASSYFGAGELFF. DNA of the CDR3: TGTGCCAGCAGTTACTTTGGGGCCGGGGAGCTGTTTTTT.

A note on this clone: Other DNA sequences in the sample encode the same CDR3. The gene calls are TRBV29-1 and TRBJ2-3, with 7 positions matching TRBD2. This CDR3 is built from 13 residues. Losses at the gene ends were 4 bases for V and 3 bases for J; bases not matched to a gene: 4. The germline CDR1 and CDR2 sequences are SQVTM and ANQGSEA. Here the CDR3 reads CSVGGRTTDTQYF. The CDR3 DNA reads TGCAGCGTTGGCGGGAGAACGACAGATACGCAGTATTTT.

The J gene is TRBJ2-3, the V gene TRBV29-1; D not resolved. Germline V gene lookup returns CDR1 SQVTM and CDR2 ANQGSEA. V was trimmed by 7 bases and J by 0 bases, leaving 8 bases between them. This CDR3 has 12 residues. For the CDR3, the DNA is TGCAGCGCAGGTGCTAGCACAGATACGCAGTATTTT. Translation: CSAGASTDTQYF.

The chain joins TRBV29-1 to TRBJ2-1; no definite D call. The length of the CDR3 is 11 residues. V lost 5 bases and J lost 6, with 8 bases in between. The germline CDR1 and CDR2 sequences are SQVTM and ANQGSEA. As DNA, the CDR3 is TGCAGCGTTTCCGTACTCAATGAGCAGTTCTTC. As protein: CSVSVLNEQFF.

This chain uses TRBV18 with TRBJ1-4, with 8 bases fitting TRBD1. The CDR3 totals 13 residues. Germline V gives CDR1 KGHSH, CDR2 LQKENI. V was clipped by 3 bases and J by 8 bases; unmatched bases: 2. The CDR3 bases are TGTGCCAGCTCACCGGACAGGGACGAAAAACTGTTTTTT. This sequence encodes CASSPDRDEKLFF.

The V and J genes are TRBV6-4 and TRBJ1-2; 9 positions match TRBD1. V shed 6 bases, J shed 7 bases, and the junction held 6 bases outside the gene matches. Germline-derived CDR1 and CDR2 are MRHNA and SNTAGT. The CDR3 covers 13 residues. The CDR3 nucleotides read TGTGCCAGCAGGGGGGACAGGGCTCGTGGCTACACCTTC. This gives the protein CASRGDRARGYTF.

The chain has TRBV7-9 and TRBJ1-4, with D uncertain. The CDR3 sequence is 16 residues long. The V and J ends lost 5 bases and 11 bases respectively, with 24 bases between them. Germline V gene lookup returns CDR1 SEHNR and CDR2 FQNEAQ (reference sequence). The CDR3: CASSGRRVGMMEKLFF. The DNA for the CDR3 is TGTGCCAGCAGCGGAAGACGGGTAGGGATGATGGAGAAACTGTTTTTT.